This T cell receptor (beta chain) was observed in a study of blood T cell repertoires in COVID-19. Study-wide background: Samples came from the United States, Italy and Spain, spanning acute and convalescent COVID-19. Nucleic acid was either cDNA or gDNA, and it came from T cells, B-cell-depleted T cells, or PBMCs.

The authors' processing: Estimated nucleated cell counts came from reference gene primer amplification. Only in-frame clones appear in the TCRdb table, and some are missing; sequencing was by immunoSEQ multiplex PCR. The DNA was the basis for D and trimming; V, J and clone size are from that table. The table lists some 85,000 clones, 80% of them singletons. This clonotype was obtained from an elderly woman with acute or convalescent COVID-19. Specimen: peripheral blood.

CDR3 amino acids: CASSESGSSYNEQFF. The CDR3, as DNA: TGTGCCAGCAGCGAGAGCGGGAGCTCCTACAATGAGCAGTTCTTC. V gene TRBV7-9 combines with J gene TRBJ2-1; 8 bases agree with TRBD2. This CDR3 is 15 amino acids long. The V and J ends lost 5 bases and 0 bases, in that order; junction bases with no gene match: 3. Per the germline V gene, CDR1 is SEHNR and CDR2 is FQNEAQ (reference sequence).